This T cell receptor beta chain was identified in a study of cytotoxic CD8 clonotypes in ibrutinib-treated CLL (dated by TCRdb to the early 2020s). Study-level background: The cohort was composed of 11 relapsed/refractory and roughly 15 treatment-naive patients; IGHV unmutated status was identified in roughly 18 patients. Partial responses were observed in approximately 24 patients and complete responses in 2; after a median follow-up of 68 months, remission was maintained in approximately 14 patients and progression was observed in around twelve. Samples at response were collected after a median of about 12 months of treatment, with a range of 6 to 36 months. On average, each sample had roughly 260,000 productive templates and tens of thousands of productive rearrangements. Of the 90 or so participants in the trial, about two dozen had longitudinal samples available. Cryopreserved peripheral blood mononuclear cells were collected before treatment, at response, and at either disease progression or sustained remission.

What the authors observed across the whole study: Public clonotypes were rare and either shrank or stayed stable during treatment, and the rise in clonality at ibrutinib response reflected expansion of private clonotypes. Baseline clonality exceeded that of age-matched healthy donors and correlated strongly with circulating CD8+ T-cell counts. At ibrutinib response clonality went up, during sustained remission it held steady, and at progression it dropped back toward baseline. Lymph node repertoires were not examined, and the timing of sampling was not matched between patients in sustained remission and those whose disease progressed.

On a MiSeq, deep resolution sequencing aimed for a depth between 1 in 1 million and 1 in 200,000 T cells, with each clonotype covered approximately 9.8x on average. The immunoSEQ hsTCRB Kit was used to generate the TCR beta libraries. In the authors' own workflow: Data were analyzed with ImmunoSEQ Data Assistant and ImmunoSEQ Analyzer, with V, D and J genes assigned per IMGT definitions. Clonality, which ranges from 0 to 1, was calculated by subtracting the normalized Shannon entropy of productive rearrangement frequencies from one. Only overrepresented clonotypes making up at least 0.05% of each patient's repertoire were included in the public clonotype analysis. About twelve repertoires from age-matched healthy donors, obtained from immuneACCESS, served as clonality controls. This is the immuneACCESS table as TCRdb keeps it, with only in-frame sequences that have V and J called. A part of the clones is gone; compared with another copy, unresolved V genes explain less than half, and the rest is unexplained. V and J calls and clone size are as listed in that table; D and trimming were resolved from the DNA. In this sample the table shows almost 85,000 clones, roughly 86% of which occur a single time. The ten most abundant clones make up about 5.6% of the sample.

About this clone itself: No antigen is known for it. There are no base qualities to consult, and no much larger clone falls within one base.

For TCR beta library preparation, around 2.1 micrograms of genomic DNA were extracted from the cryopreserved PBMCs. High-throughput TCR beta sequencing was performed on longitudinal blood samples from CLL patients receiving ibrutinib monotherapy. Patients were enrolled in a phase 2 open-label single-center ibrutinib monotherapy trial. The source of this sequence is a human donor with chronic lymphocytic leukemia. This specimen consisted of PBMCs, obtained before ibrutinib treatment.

The CDR3 corresponds to CASSEIRAGEPDTQYF. The DNA reads TGTGCCAGCAGTGAAATTAGAGCGGGAGAGCCAGATACGCAGTATTTT. The chain was built from TRBV2 and TRBJ2-3; 8 central nucleotides agree with TRBD2. From the cysteine through the phenylalanine, the CDR3 covers 16 amino acids. The entry retains the CDR3 DNA only, 48 bases that are in frame from base 1. V lost 2 bases and J lost 4 bases, and the count of bases not matched to a germline gene is 8. CDR1 and CDR2, per the germline V gene, are SNHLY and FYNNEI.